This record concerns one TCR beta chain sequence. The CDR3 covers 15 residues. V lost 5 bases to trimming and J lost 9 bases, with 17 bases between them. Germline CDR1 and CDR2: SEHNR and FQNEAQ (reference sequence). Original processing notes: Nucleated cell number was recorded as an estimate derived from reference gene primer amplification. Sequencing was performed with immunoSEQ multiplex PCR; in TCRdb, only in-frame clones are kept and a portion is missing. Clonal size and the V and J genes are those of that table, whereas D and trimming came from the DNA. This sample has fewer than 250,000 clones; about 90% occur once, and the top ten carry under 3.5%. The data derive from a study of blood T cell repertoires in COVID-19. The overall study: There were acute and convalescent COVID-19 samples, and they came from the United States, Italy and Spain. Nucleic acid was either cDNA or gDNA, and it came from T cells, B-cell-depleted T cells, or PBMCs.

This rearrangement joins TRBV7-9 to TRBJ1-6; no definite D call. This clonotype originated in a man aged 25 to 45 with COVID-19, enrolled during active disease. Source material: peripheral blood. DNA for the CDR3: TGTGCCAGCAGCGGAGGAGTGGCAGGTTTTTCACCCCTCCACTTT. Translated, it gives CASSGGVAGFSPLHF.